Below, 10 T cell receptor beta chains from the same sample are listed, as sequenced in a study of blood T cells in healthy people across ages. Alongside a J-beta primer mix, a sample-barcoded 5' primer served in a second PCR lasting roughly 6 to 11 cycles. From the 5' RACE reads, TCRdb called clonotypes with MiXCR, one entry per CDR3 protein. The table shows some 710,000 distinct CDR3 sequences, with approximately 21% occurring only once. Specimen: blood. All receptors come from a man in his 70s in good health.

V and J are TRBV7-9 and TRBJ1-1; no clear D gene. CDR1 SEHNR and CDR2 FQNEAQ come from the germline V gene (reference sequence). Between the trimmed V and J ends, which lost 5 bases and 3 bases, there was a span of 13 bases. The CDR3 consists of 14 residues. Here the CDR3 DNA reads TGTGCCAGCAGCCCCAGGAACCTGGACACTGAAGCTTTCTTT. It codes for CASSPRNLDTEAFF. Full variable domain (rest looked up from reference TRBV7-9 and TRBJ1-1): DTGVSQNPRHKITKRGQNVTFRCDPISEHNRLYWYRQTLGQGPEFLTYFQNEAQLEKSRLLSDRFSAERPKGSFSTLEIQRTEQGDSAMYLCASSPRNLDTEAFFGQGTRLTVV.

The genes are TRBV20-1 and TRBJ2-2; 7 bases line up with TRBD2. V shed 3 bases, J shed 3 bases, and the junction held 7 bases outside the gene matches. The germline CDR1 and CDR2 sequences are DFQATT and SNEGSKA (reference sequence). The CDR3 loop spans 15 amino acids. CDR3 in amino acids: CSARRLAVDTGELFF. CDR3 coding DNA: TGCAGTGCTAGGAGGCTAGCGGTCGACACCGGGGAGCTGTTTTTT.

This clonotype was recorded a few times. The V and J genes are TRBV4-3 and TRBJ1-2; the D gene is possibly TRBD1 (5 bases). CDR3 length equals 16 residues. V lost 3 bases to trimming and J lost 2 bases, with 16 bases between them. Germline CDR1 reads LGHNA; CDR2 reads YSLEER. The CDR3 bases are TGCGCCAGCAGCCATGGGGCGGCAGATCCCAACTATGGCTACACCTTC. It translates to CASSHGAADPNYGYTF.

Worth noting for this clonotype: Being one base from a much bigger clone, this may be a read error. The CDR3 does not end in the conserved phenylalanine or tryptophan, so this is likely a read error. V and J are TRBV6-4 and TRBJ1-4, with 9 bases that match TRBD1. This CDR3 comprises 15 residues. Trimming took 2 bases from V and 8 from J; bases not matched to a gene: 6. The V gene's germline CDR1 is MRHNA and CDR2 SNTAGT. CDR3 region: CASSDTDRGGEKLFY. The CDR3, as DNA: TGTGCCAGCAGTGACACGGACAGGGGAGGCGAAAAACTGTTTTAT.

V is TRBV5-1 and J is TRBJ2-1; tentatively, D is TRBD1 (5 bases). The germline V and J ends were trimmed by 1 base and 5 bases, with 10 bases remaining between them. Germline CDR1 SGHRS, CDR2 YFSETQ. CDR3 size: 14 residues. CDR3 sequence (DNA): TGCGCCAGCAGCTTGCAGGACACAGACAATGAGCAGTTCTTC. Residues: CASSLQDTDNEQFF.

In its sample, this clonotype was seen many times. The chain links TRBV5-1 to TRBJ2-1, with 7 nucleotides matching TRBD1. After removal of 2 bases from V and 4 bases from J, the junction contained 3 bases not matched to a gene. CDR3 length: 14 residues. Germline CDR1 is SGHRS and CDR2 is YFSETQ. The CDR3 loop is CASSLGQVYNEQFF. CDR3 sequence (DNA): TGCGCCAGCAGCTTAGGACAGGTATACAATGAGCAGTTCTTC.

In nucleotides, the CDR3 is TGCAGTGCTCCGGATCGGGGGACTGGCTACACCTTC. It encodes CSAPDRGTGYTF. The chain joins TRBV20-1 to TRBJ1-2; weak D call: TRBD1 (5 bases). V dropped 5 bases and J dropped 7 bases, with 14 bases sitting between them. The length of the CDR3 is 12 residues. Germline V gene lookup returns CDR1 DFQATT and CDR2 SNEGSKA (reference sequence).

In DNA, the CDR3 is TGTGCCAGCAGTTTGGGTCAGTTCTACAATGAGCAGTTCTTC. Translated, it gives CASSLGQFYNEQFF. V and J are TRBV12-3 or TRBV12-4 and TRBJ2-1; D not certain. V lost 3 bases and J lost 3, with 9 bases in between. The CDR3 has 14 residues.

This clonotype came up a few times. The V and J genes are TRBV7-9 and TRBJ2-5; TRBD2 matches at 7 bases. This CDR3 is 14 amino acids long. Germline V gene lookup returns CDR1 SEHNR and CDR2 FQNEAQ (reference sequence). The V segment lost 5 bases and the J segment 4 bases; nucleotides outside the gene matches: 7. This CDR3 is CASSPTSVGETQYF. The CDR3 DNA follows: TGTGCCAGCAGCCCTACTAGCGTGGGAGAGACCCAGTACTTC.

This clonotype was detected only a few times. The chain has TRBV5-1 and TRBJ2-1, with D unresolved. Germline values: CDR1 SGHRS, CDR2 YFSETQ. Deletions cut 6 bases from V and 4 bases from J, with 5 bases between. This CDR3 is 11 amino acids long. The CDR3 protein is CASKIYNEQFF. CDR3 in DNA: TGCGCCAGCAAAATATACAATGAGCAGTTCTTC.